What follows are 30 T cell receptor beta chains derived from one specimen sequenced in a study of cytomegalovirus exposure and HLA in healthy donors. 60 Vbeta and 13 Jbeta primers were used in PCR. Clones were sequenced by immunoSEQ multiplex PCR, and TCRdb holds only the in-frame ones, with some missing. Among under 150,000 clones listed, approximately 82% were seen once. The sequencing input was PBMCs. These receptors all stem from a boy between 2 and 10 years old in good health and CMV-seronegative.

The rearrangement links TRBV28 to TRBJ2-3; 7 positions agree with TRBD1. The CDR3 is 17 amino acids. V was clipped by 5 bases and J by 2 bases; unmatched bases: 13. Germline values: CDR1 MDHEN, CDR2 SYDVKM. In DNA form, the CDR3 reads TGTGCCAGCAGTGCTCTCCCCCTGGACAGGAACACAGATACGCAGTATTTT. Amino acid sequence: CASSALPLDRNTDTQYF.

The chain joins TRBV7-9 to TRBJ2-7; 8 bases are a match to TRBD2. The J segment lost 3 bases and the V segment lost 0 bases, leaving 7 bases of the junction unmatched. The CDR3 is 16 amino acids. CDR1 is SEHNR, CDR2 FQNEAQ, per germline (reference sequence). The CDR3, as DNA: TGTGCCAGCAGCTTAGCCCGGGGGGGTTTTCTCTACGAGCAGTACTTC. This gives the protein CASSLARGGFLYEQYF.

The rearrangement links TRBV27 to TRBJ2-7, with TRBD1 matching 10 bases. Germline V lookup: CDR1 MNHEY, CDR2 SMNVEV (reference sequence). V shed 10 bases, J shed 4 bases, and the junction held 13 bases outside the gene matches. The CDR3 contains 15 residues. The CDR3 spells CATRRMGQGTYEQYF. The CDR3 DNA reads as TGTGCCACCCGCCGGATGGGACAGGGGACGTACGAGCAGTACTTC.

The chain's CDR3 is CASSLALAGQGGQPQHF. CDR3 bases: TGTGCCAGCAGCTTAGCGCTTGCGGGACAGGGCGGTCAGCCCCAGCATTTT. This chain connects TRBV7-9 to TRBJ1-5; the match to TRBD1 covers 9 bases. The CDR3 covers 17 residues. Losses at the gene ends were 0 bases for V and 6 bases for J; bases not matched to a gene: 9. Germline-derived CDR1 and CDR2 are SEHNR and FQNEAQ (reference sequence).

J is TRBJ1-6 and V is TRBV5-1; possible D gene TRBD1, 5 bases. This CDR3 spans 15 amino acids. V dropped 0 bases and J dropped 3 bases, with 7 bases sitting between them. Germline V gene sequence: CDR1 SGHRS, CDR2 YFSETQ. The CDR3 is CASSLVDNYNSPLHF. The CDR3 nucleotides read TGCGCCAGCAGCTTGGTGGACAACTATAATTCACCCCTCCACTTT.

The sample holds one count of this clone. V usage is TRBV5-4 and J usage is TRBJ2-3, with TRBD2 identical over 7 bases. The CDR3 runs 15 residues. Germline assignment: CDR1 SGHNT and CDR2 YYREEE (reference sequence). With V trimmed by 0 bases and J by 0 bases, 1 base remained unmatched. CDR3 sequence: CASSLGGRSTDTQYF. The CDR3 DNA reads as TGTGCCAGCAGCTTGGGCGGGAGAAGCACAGATACGCAGTATTTT.

This chain uses TRBV12-2 with TRBJ2-7; TRBD2 is the table's D call and was not checked against the DNA. TRBV12-2 corresponds to a pseudogene. The CDR3 runs 15 residues. The chain's CDR3 is CASRLASGSSYEQYV. DNA for the CDR3: TGTGCAAGTCGCTTAGCTAGCGGGAGCTCCTACGAGCAGTACGTC.

The chain carries TRBV7-3 and TRBJ2-1; D not resolved. The V gene lost 1 base and the J gene lost 2 bases, with 12 bases spanning the gap. This CDR3 is 16 amino acids long. Germline CDR1 reads SGHTA; CDR2 reads FQGTGA. The CDR3 coding sequence is TGTGCCAGCAGCTTAAACCCAGAAATCCCCTACAATGAGCAGTTCTTC. This codes for CASSLNPEIPYNEQFF.

The chain is built from TRBV5-8 and TRBJ1-5; D may be TRBD1 (6 bases). The germline gives CDR1 SGHTS, CDR2 YDEGEE. V lost 9 bases and J 5 bases, leaving 18 bases between the germline ends. This CDR3 region has 14 residues. The CDR3, as DNA: TGTGCCACCTGGGACACCTTAGGGGATCAGCCCCAGCATTTT. Protein product: CATWDTLGDQPQHF. Together with reference TRBV5-8 and TRBJ1-5, the CDR3 gives the full variable domain: EAGVTQSPTHLIKTRGQQATLRCSPISGHTSVYWYQQALGLGLQFLLWYDEGEERNRGNFPPRFSGRQFPNYSSELNVNALELEDSALYLCATWDTLGDQPQHFGDGTRLSIL.

This chain links TRBV12-5 with TRBJ2-2, with D perhaps matching TRBD2 (6 bases). The CDR3 has 17 residues. CDR1 and CDR2 from the germline V gene are LGHNT and FRNRAP. V was clipped by 0 bases and J by 1 base, with 12 bases between them. The CDR3 spells CASGLVLAGLNTGELFF. CDR3 in DNA: TGTGCTAGTGGTTTGGTACTGGCGGGGCTGAACACCGGGGAGCTGTTTTTT.

The chain joins TRBV7-9 to TRBJ1-1; D is uncertain. V lost 1 base and J lost 6, with 6 bases in between. The length of the CDR3 is 12 residues. Germline values: CDR1 SEHNR, CDR2 FQNEAQ (reference sequence). The CDR3 region has the DNA TGTGCCAGCAGCTTAGGCACTCCTGAAGCTTTCTTT. Protein: CASSLGTPEAFF.

The gene calls are TRBV4-3 and TRBJ1-5; no firm D call. This CDR3 contains 16 residues. Trimming pared 0 bases from V and 4 bases from J, leaving 13 bases between. Germline V gene sequence: CDR1 LGHNA, CDR2 YSLEER. The CDR3 here is CASSQDTPRANQPQHF. The CDR3 DNA follows: TGCGCCAGCAGCCAAGATACCCCCCGAGCGAATCAGCCCCAGCATTTT.

The chain is built from TRBV5-6 and TRBJ2-2; D is unresolved. Germline values: CDR1 SGHDT, CDR2 YYEEEE. CDR3 length equals 13 residues. V lost 4 bases and J 5 bases, leaving 9 bases between the germline ends. The CDR3 protein is CASSATQTGELFF. The DNA of the CDR3 is TGTGCCAGCAGCGCTACTCAAACCGGGGAGCTGTTTTTT.

This clone was seen only a few times. The chain recombines TRBV4-2 with TRBJ2-1; perhaps TRBD2 as D (6 bases). Germline V lookup: CDR1 LGHNA, CDR2 YNFKEQ. The CDR3 is 17 residues long. V gave up 3 bases and J gave up 3 bases, with 18 bases separating them. The CDR3 region has the DNA TGTGCCAGCAGCCAGGGTATAGCGGTCAGAAGCTACAATGAGCAGTTCTTC. Protein product: CASSQGIAVRSYNEQFF.

The chain has TRBV19 and TRBJ1-2; D is possibly TRBD1 (5 bases). From germline, CDR1 is LNHDA and CDR2 SQIVND (reference sequence). This CDR3 is 13 amino acids long. CDR3 in amino acids: CASGPLANYGYTF. The CDR3, as DNA: TGTGCTTCAGGGCCATTAGCTAACTATGGCTACACCTTC.

The CDR3 reads CASSGQGAMNTEAFF. The CDR3 DNA reads TGTGCCAGCAGTGGACAGGGGGCGATGAACACTGAAGCTTTCTTT. This chain links TRBV6-1 with TRBJ1-1; 10 nucleotides match TRBD1. CDR1 is MNHNS, CDR2 SASEGT, per germline. The CDR3 spans 15 residues. Trimming cost V 4 bases and J 0 bases; bases outside gene matches: 2.

The chain has TRBV5-7 and TRBJ2-7; the D gene is possibly TRBD1 (5 bases). TRBV5-7 is identified as an open reading frame with a role that is uncertain. V was pared by 3 bases and J by 3 bases, with 13 bases between. The CDR3 is made up of 14 amino acids. The CDR3 nucleotides are TGTGCCAGCAGCTGTGGCCCAGGGTACTACGAGCAGTACTTC. As protein: CASSCGPGYYEQYF.

The chain couples TRBV30 to TRBJ1-6; TRBD1 matches 8 bases. The germline CDR1 and CDR2 sequences are GTSNPN and SVGIG (reference sequence). V lost 0 bases, J lost 8 bases, and 3 bases stayed unmatched. The CDR3 covers 14 residues. DNA for the CDR3: TGTGCCTGGAGTGTTTCAGGGGGCCATTCACCCCTCCACTTT. This translates into CAWSVSGGHSPLHF.

CDR3: CASSQTGKRFETQYF. The CDR3 DNA is TGCGCCAGCAGCCAGACAGGGAAGAGGTTTGAGACCCAGTACTTC. V gene TRBV5-1 combines with J gene TRBJ2-5, with TRBD1 matching over 7 bases. The CDR3 totals 15 residues. The V and J ends lost 4 bases and 5 bases, in that order; junction bases with no gene match: 11. CDR1 is SGHRS, CDR2 YFSETQ, per germline.

The chain is built from TRBV6-1 and TRBJ1-1; D ambiguous. CDR3 size: 11 residues. Germline CDR1 MNHNS, CDR2 SASEGT. V lost 3 bases to trimming and J lost 11 bases, with 10 bases between them. The CDR3 spells CASSDRGGAFF. The CDR3 nucleotides read TGTGCCAGCAGTGACCGGGGAGGGGCTTTCTTT.

Concerning this clone: Compared with germline, one end of the junction differs, possibly owing to a read error. The rearrangement uses TRBV20-1 and TRBJ1-1; the match to TRBD1 covers 7 bases. Looked up from germline, CDR1 is DFQATT and CDR2 is SNEGSKA (reference sequence). The CDR3 loop spans 9 amino acids. CDR3 DNA sequence: TGCAGTGCCCAGAACAGGGGAGGCTTT. This sequence encodes CSAQNRGGF.

This rearrangement joins TRBV9 to TRBJ2-3, with TRBD2 matching over 10 bases. Losses at the gene ends were 2 bases for V and 6 bases for J; bases not matched to a gene: 9. The CDR3 is made up of 16 amino acids. CDR1 is SGDLS, CDR2 YYNGEE, per germline. CDR3 region: CASSVIAGGSMDTQYF. CDR3 DNA: TGTGCCAGCAGCGTTATAGCGGGGGGTAGTATGGATACGCAGTATTTT.

This chain joins TRBV7-9 and TRBJ1-2, with 8 positions matching TRBD1. CDR3 length: 14 residues. V lost 4 bases, J lost 4 bases, and 5 bases stayed unmatched. Germline lookup yields CDR1 SEHNR and CDR2 FQNEAQ (reference sequence). The CDR3 spells CASSSGQGVYGYTF. DNA of the CDR3: TGTGCCAGCAGCTCAGGACAGGGAGTCTATGGCTACACCTTC.

The chain combines TRBV18 with TRBJ1-1; 7 positions agree with TRBD1. The CDR3 runs 13 residues. The J segment lost 3 bases and the V segment lost 3 bases, leaving 1 base of the junction unmatched. CDR1 and CDR2 (germline): KGHSH, LQKENI. The CDR3 here is CASSPGTDTEAFF. CDR3 in DNA: TGTGCCAGCTCACCGGGGACAGACACTGAAGCTTTCTTT.

The V call is TRBV2, the J call TRBJ2-3; TRBD1 agrees at 7 bases. Germline CDR1 reads SNHLY; CDR2 reads FYNNEI. Losses at the gene ends were 3 bases for V and 7 bases for J; bases not matched to a gene: 10. This CDR3 comprises 15 residues. DNA of the CDR3: TGTGCCAGCAGTGATATAGGGGGCCACGGGAATACGCAGTATTTT. Protein product: CASSDIGGHGNTQYF.

The chain uses TRBV6-1 and TRBJ1-1; weak D call: TRBD1 (6 bases). The V gene's germline CDR1 is MNHNS and CDR2 SASEGT. V gave up 2 bases and J gave up 1 base, with 11 bases separating them. This CDR3 comprises 15 residues. The DNA of the CDR3 is TGTGCCAGCAGTGAACGGACAGCGAGGAACACTGAAGCTTTCTTT. This encodes CASSERTARNTEAFF.

The rearrangement joins TRBV11-2 to TRBJ2-7; 13 nucleotides match TRBD2. This CDR3 has 15 residues. Germline V CDR1 and CDR2: SGHAT, FQNNGV. V shed 5 bases and J 3 bases; nucleotides not matched to a gene: 4. This CDR3 is CASSRTSGSSYEQYV. The CDR3, as DNA: TGTGCCAGCAGCAGGACTAGCGGGAGTAGCTACGAGCAGTACGTC.

The CDR3 DNA follows: TGTGCCAGCAGCTCCAAGGGGGCTGGGGACACTGAAGCTTTCTTT. Its protein is CASSSKGAGDTEAFF. The chain recombines TRBV7-9 with TRBJ1-1; TRBD1 aligns across 7 bases. V lost 4 bases and J lost 3; bases outside the gene matches: 8. The CDR3 runs 15 residues. Germline V CDR1 and CDR2: SEHNR, FQNEAQ (reference sequence).

This clone occurred a few times. The chain combines TRBV30 with TRBJ2-2, with D hard to call. CDR3 size: 13 residues. V lost 0 bases and J 5 bases, leaving 7 bases between the germline ends. Germline V CDR1 and CDR2: GTSNPN, SVGIG (reference sequence). The chain's CDR3 is CAWSVLLTGELFF. The CDR3 DNA reads as TGTGCCTGGAGTGTACTTTTGACCGGGGAGCTGTTTTTT.

This sequence joins TRBV10-3 and TRBJ2-3; possible D gene TRBD2, 6 bases. The CDR3 runs to 15 residues. CDR1 is ENHRY, CDR2 SYGVKD, per germline. V was trimmed by 10 bases and J by 0 bases, leaving 17 bases between them. DNA of the CDR3: TGTGCCACCGGGGGTATAAGGGGCAGCACAGATACGCAGTATTTT. Its protein is CATGGIRGSTDTQYF.